This TCR beta chain appears in the sequencing data of a study of post-analysis software for immune sequencing data (dated by TCRdb to between 2015 and 2017). In terms of the full investigation: Relapsing-remitting, secondary progressive and progressive-relapsing multiple sclerosis were recorded as disease courses, and subtype annotation was lacking for some patients. The patient repertoires were compared against approximately eleven previously published healthy control repertoires obtained from donors aged about 6 to 25 years. A subset of samples was prepared in parallel using single-end sample barcoding, then pooled and co-amplified after Illumina adapter ligation. General study outcomes and caveats: Direct clustering with F measure showed strong co-clustering of samples prepared in the same batch, prompting a batch-effect correction. Four to six TRBV segments, including TRBV5-6, TRBV5-1 and TRBV20-1, were significantly more frequent in patients than controls. Significantly lower normalized Chao1 diversity was found in multiple sclerosis patients than in controls, suggesting substantial peripheral T-cell clonal expansion. The multiple sclerosis patient group was slightly younger than the control group.

Receptors were amplified or captured by PCR. TCRdb names Illumina HiSeq 2500 as the instrument used. To reduce PCR and sequencing biases, unique molecular identifiers were built into the TCR beta cDNA libraries. Per 1 to 10 million input T cells, approximately 500,000 cDNA molecules were obtained, such that each molecule approximated one T cell. The patient libraries were prepared and sequenced using the same protocol as the earlier healthy control dataset. Samples belonging to the same batch were prepared together, multiplexed and sequenced on a shared HiSeq lane. The authors processed their data as follows. Raw barcoded reads were processed with MIGEC, and single-read molecular identifier groups were discarded before consensus assembly and CDR3 extraction. Clonotype tables were post-analysed with VDJtools, and diversity was normalized by down-sampling all datasets to the smallest sample size. To correct batch-related cross-sample contamination, repertoire overlap clustering matched CDR3 amino acid sequences but not nucleotide sequences. TCRdb passed the public sequencing reads through fastp at Q25 and MiXCR, retaining productive beta sequences. Each record represents a unique CDR3 protein, reported with the most common genes and DNA among its rows. Clone size and V and J calls follow TCRdb, not the original study. In this sample the table shows about 540,000 distinct CDR3 sequences, around 36% of which occur a single time. The ten largest clonotypes hold under 7% of the sample.

Its CDR3 holds 12 amino acids, cysteine through phenylalanine. The sequence is cut down to CDR3 DNA, 36 bases in frame from base 1. CDR1 and CDR2 are read off the germline V gene (reference sequence) as MNHNY and SVGAGI. The V and J ends are trimmed by 3 bases and 4 bases, leaving 5 bases between them. A word on this clonotype: Its antigen is unknown. It has no much larger one-base neighbor in the sample; base qualities were not kept.

To demonstrate the VDJtools post-analysis software, TCR beta repertoires were profiled from the peripheral blood of about 13 young patients with multiple sclerosis. The patients with multiple sclerosis were children and adolescents between about 6 and 17 years of age. The clonotype originates from a girl under 18 with multiple sclerosis. Sequenced: blood. The rearranged segments are TRBV6-6 and TRBJ2-3, with no D gene named confidently. CDR3 reads: CASSYRSDTQYF. The base sequence is TGTGCCAGCAGTTATCGGTCAGATACGCAGTATTTT.